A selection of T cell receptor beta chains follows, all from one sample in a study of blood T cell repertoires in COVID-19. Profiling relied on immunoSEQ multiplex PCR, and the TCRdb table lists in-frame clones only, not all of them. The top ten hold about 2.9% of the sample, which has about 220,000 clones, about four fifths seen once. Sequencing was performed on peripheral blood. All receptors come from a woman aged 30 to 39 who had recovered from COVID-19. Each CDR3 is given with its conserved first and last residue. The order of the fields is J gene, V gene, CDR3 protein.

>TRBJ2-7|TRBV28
CASSLEGLDFEQYF
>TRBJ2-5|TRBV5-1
CASSMAGTGQETQYF
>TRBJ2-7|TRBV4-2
CATGTSPYEQYF
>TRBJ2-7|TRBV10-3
CAISGRGSEQYF
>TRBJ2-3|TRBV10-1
CASRGDREGTDTQYF
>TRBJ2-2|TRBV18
CASSRTSGENTGELFF
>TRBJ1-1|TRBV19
CASSFRVLNTEAFF
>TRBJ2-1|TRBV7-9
CASSFDARDSSYNEQFF
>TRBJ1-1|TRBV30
CAHAPGGSTEAFF
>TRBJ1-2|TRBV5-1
CACGAGPNYGYTF
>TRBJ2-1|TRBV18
CASSPMEGAVYNEQFF
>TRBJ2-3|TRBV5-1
CASSWTSGSPDTQYF
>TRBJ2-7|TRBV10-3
CAISRTGSSYEQYF
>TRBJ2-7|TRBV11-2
CASSLSRDKAYF
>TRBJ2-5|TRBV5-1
CASSLLPSGPQETQYF
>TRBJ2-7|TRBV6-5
CASRKGDWGSYEQYF
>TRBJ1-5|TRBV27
CASSPGQGVRNQPQHF
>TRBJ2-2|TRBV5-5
CASSLAPRGTGELFF
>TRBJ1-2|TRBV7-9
CASSLGTGQGNYGYTF
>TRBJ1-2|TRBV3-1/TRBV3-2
CASSPSGGYTF
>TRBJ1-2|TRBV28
CATTANYGYTF
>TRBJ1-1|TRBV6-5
CATQGGTEAFF
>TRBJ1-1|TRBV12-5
CASGGGSGEAFF
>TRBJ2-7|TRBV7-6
CASSLAVAPRSGGYEQYF
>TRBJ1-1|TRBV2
CASSDYTRATEAFF
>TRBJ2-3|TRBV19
CASRGRTGLPDTQYF
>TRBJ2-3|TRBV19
CASSIWGLAQPGGTDTQYF
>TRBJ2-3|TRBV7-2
CASSLLSSGRPTSTDTQYF
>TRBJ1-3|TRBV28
CASSTGTGSKAIYF
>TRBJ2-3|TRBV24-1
CATSEGPSGASTDTQYF
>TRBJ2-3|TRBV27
CASSLGLDADTQYF
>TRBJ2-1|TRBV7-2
CASSFVGGLNEQFF
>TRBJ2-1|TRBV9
CASSVRVGLNEQFF
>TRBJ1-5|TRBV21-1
CASSRRDRISSQPQHF
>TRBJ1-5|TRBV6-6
CASSPRSTGRGNQPQHF
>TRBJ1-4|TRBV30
CAWSARDRGPSWFF